One sample yielded the 28 T cell receptor beta chains listed below, sequenced in a study of CD8+CD57+ T cells in acquired aplastic anemia. TCR beta VDJ combinations and CDR3 sequences were profiled from genomic DNA. TCRdb re-derived calls from the reads in MiXCR, one entry per CDR3 protein. The table shows about 250,000 distinct CDR3 sequences, with about 44% occurring only once. By flow cytometry, patients selected for sequencing had shown an expansion of CD8+CD57+ cells. Sequencing was done on a sample of sorted CD4+, CD8+, or CD8+CD57+ T cells (not recorded which) from PBMCs. The receptor set was obtained from a human donor with aplastic anemia.

This chain connects TRBV10-3 to TRBJ2-7, with D possibly called TRBD1 or TRBD2 (5 bases each). Trimming took 10 bases from V and 3 from J, leaving 19 bases between them. The V gene's germline CDR1 is ENHRY and CDR2 SYGVKD. CDR3 length equals 14 residues. The CDR3 DNA reads as TGTGCCACCACCGGGACCGACAACGACTACGAGCAGTACTTC. It translates to CATTGTDNDYEQYF.

This clonotype came up many times. In DNA form, the CDR3 reads TGTGCCAGCAGCCAAGGGGGACTAAGCGGATACACCGGGGAGCTGTTTTTT. Translating it yields CASSQGGLSGYTGELFF. The J gene is TRBJ2-2, the V gene TRBV14; 7 bases fit TRBD2. The CDR3 sequence is 17 residues long. J lost 3 bases, V lost 1 base, and 8 bases had no gene match. Germline values: CDR1 SGHDN, CDR2 FVKESK.

The chain combines TRBV10-2 with TRBJ2-2; D perhaps matches TRBD1 (6 bases). V lost 3 bases and J lost 3, with 11 bases in between. The CDR3 spans 15 residues. Germline CDR1 is WSHSY and CDR2 is SAAADI. The CDR3 DNA is TGCGCCAGCAGTGACGGACAGAGATACACCGGGGAGCTGTTTTTT. As protein: CASSDGQRYTGELFF.

Only a few counts were recorded for this clonotype. The chain is built from TRBV7-3 and TRBJ1-5; D remains ambiguous. Trimming removed 8 bases from V and 2 bases from J, with 10 bases in between. Germline V gene data show CDR1 as SGHTA and CDR2 as FQGTGA. The CDR3 totals 13 residues. Here the CDR3 DNA reads TGTGCCAGCTGTTCAGGTCGCAATCAGCCCCAGCATTTT. It specifies CASCSGRNQPQHF.

This clonotype was seen ten or more times. DNA of the CDR3: TGTGCCAGCAGCCCCACAGGGATGGATGAAAAACTGTTTTTT. It codes for CASSPTGMDEKLFF. The chain links TRBV7-9 to TRBJ1-4; D perhaps matches TRBD1 (6 bases). CDR1 is SEHNR, CDR2 FQNEAQ, per germline (reference sequence). V gave up 5 bases and J gave up 6 bases, with 13 bases separating them. The CDR3 has 14 amino acids.

The table lists this clonotype with many counts. The chain is built from TRBV6-6 and TRBJ1-1; D remains ambiguous. Trimming cost V 5 bases and J 3 bases, with 13 bases left between them. Germline loops: CDR1 MNHNY, CDR2 SVGAGI (reference sequence). This CDR3 comprises 14 residues. The CDR3 reads CASSDKGIYTEAFF. CDR3 bases: TGTGCCAGCAGTGACAAAGGGATTTACACTGAAGCTTTCTTT.

This clonotype appeared a few times. V and J are TRBV12-3 or TRBV12-4 and TRBJ2-7, with 9 bases aligning to TRBD1. CDR3 length equals 15 residues. Losses at the gene ends were 6 bases for V and 5 bases for J; bases not matched to a gene: 11. The CDR3: CASSPGQGEENEQYF. The CDR3 nucleotides are TGTGCCAGCAGCCCGGGACAGGGCGAAGAAAACGAGCAGTACTTC.

The genes are TRBV6-2 or TRBV6-3 and TRBJ1-5; D gene ambiguous. CDR3 length: 15 residues. Germline V CDR1 and CDR2: MNHEY, SVGEGT. Between the trimmed V and J ends, which lost 3 bases and 0 bases, there was a span of 9 bases. The CDR3 nucleotides read TGTGCCAGCAGTTATGATATAATTAGCAATCAGCCCCAGCATTTT. Protein product: CASSYDIISNQPQHF.

V is TRBV2 and J is TRBJ2-7; 15 bases are a match to TRBD2. The V segment lost 6 bases and the J segment 2 bases; nucleotides outside the gene matches: 2. CDR1 is SNHLY, CDR2 FYNNEI, per germline. The CDR3 has 15 amino acids. CDR3 DNA: TGTGCCAGCAGGGGACTAGCGGGGGGAACCTACGAGCAGTACTTC. This gives the protein CASRGLAGGTYEQYF.

Notes on this clonotype: Germline is not matched at one junction end, which may reflect a read error. The rearrangement joins TRBV24-1 to TRBJ2-3; D unclear. This CDR3 is built from 13 residues. Germline CDR1 is KGHDR and CDR2 is SFDVKD. The CDR3 reads CASALGSTETQYF. The CDR3 nucleotides are TGTGCCAGCGCCCTGGGTAGTACAGAGACGCAGTATTTT.

The chain is built from TRBV4-1 and TRBJ2-3, with 11 nucleotides matching TRBD1. The CDR3 contains 18 residues. The V gene's germline CDR1 is MGHRA and CDR2 YSYEKL. V shed 4 bases and J 4 bases; nucleotides not matched to a gene: 13. The CDR3 region is CASSLRDRGVLGPDTQYF. The CDR3 DNA reads as TGCGCCAGCAGCCTCCGGGACAGGGGGGTCCTGGGGCCAGATACGCAGTATTTT.

Here the CDR3 DNA reads TGTGCCAGCCGTCCCGGGACAGGGACTGAAGCTTTCTTT. Translation gives CASRPGTGTEAFF. V and J are TRBV7-2 and TRBJ1-1; 9 positions agree with TRBD1. V dropped 8 bases and J dropped 5; count of bases not matched to a gene: 6. Germline lookup yields CDR1 SGHTA and CDR2 FQGNSA. The CDR3 has 13 residues.

As regards this clonotype: A clone one base away is much larger, so this may be a read error. The chain recombines TRBV4-1 with TRBJ1-1; 8 nucleotides match TRBD1. Germline CDR1 is MGHRA and CDR2 is YSYEKL. This CDR3 contains 16 residues. The ends lost 4 bases at V and 0 bases at J; junction bases unmatched: 7. CDR3 nucleotide sequence: TGCGCCAGCAGCCTTGGACAGGGCTGGGTGAACACTGAAGCTTTCTTT. This translates into CASSLGQGWVNTEAFF.

As for this clonotype: A much larger clone sits a single nucleotide away, making a read error possible. As DNA, the CDR3 is TGTGCCAGTAGTATGAGTCAGAACATGGACACTGAAGCTTTCTTT. Translation: CASSMSQNMDTEAFF. The chain links TRBV5-4 to TRBJ1-1, with D hard to call. V was shortened by 8 bases and J by 3 bases, with 20 bases between the two germline ends. The CDR3 consists of 15 residues. Germline V gene lookup returns CDR1 SGHNT and CDR2 YYREEE (reference sequence). Combining the CDR3 with reference TRBV5-4 and TRBJ1-1 gives the whole variable domain ETGVTQSPTHLIKTRGQQVTLRCSSQSGHNTVSWYQQALGQGPQFIFQYYREEENGRGNFPPRFSGLQFPNYSSELNVNALELDDSALYLCASSMSQNMDTEAFFGQGTRLTVV.

This clonotype has a single count. Being one base from a much bigger clone, this may be a read error. This sequence joins TRBV4-3 and TRBJ1-1; possibly TRBD1 for D (5 bases). Trimming removed 4 bases from V and 1 base from J, with 13 bases in between. In germline, CDR1 is LGHNA, CDR2 YSLEER. The CDR3 spans 15 residues. The CDR3 DNA is TGCGCCAGCAGCCTAGGGGACGGCACGAACACTGAAGCTTTCTTT. Translated: CASSLGDGTNTEAFF.

In this sample, this clonotype turned up many times. V gene TRBV6-5 combines with J gene TRBJ2-3; tentatively, D is TRBD1 (5 bases). CDR3 length: 15 residues. Per the germline V gene, CDR1 is MNHEY and CDR2 is SVGAGI. V lost 0 bases and J 7 bases, leaving 14 bases between the germline ends. This CDR3 is CASSYSTGAVNTQYF. The DNA of the CDR3 is TGTGCCAGCAGTTACTCGACTGGGGCCGTAAATACGCAGTATTTT.

The chain has TRBV4-1 and TRBJ2-7; D may be TRBD2 (6 bases). Per the germline V gene, CDR1 is MGHRA and CDR2 is YSYEKL. The V end was cut by 0 bases, the J end by 3 bases, with 15 bases between. The CDR3 consists of 16 residues. The CDR3 nucleotides are TGCGCCAGCAGCCAAGATATCGGGGGTGGACTCTACGAGCAGTACTTC. The encoded protein is CASSQDIGGGLYEQYF.

The chain carries TRBV2 and TRBJ1-2; no firm D call. The length of the CDR3 is 12 residues. CDR1 is SNHLY and CDR2 is FYNNEI in the germline V gene. V was clipped by 7 bases and J by 5 bases, with 11 bases between them. The CDR3 DNA reads TGTGCCAGCATCGAGGGCAGGTATGGCTACACCTTC. This translates into CASIEGRYGYTF.

This clonotype was seen a few times. The chain is built from TRBV7-9 and TRBJ2-7, with 9 bases matching TRBD2. Germline loops: CDR1 SEHNR, CDR2 FQNEAQ (reference sequence). This CDR3 is 14 amino acids long. The V segment lost 4 bases and the J segment 2 bases; nucleotides outside the gene matches: 3. CDR3 residues: CASSSVAGAYEQYF. CDR3 bases: TGTGCCAGCAGCTCGGTAGCGGGGGCCTACGAGCAGTACTTC.

This clonotype appeared many times. The genes are TRBV7-3 and TRBJ1-6; tentative D call: TRBD1 (5 bases). The germline CDR1 and CDR2 sequences are SGHTA and FQGTGA. CDR3 length: 19 residues. Trimming stripped 2 bases from V and 2 bases from J, with 19 bases between. CDR3 loop: CASSLRQPFKQAYNSPLHF. CDR3 coding DNA: TGTGCCAGCAGCTTACGACAGCCCTTTAAGCAGGCCTATAATTCACCCCTCCACTTT.

This clonotype was observed a handful of times. The rearrangement uses TRBV30 and TRBJ1-1; D not certain. V gave up 4 bases and J gave up 1 base, with 13 bases separating them. Germline V gene lookup returns CDR1 GTSNPN and CDR2 SVGIG (reference sequence). The CDR3 runs 14 residues. Here the CDR3 reads CAWNRGSGNTEAFF. The DNA of the CDR3 is TGTGCCTGGAACCGGGGATCAGGGAACACTGAAGCTTTCTTT.

This clonotype appeared many times. This rearrangement joins TRBV20-1 to TRBJ1-2; D is possibly TRBD1 (6 bases). Germline CDR1 is DFQATT and CDR2 is SNEGSKA (reference sequence). The ends were cut back, 0 bases at V and 4 bases at J, with 18 bases in the middle. This CDR3 spans 16 amino acids. CDR3 DNA sequence: TGCAGTGCTAGAGACCCAAGTCCGGACAGAAGCTATGGCTACACCTTC. Encoded protein: CSARDPSPDRSYGYTF.

The DNA of the CDR3 is TGTGCCAGCAGCTGGAAAGCGGGGAGCTCCTACAATGAGCAGTTCTTC. Translation gives CASSWKAGSSYNEQFF. The rearrangement links TRBV5-4 to TRBJ2-1; TRBD2 aligns across 7 bases. Germline V gives CDR1 SGHNT, CDR2 YYREEE (reference sequence). The J segment lost 0 bases and the V segment lost 3 bases, leaving 6 bases of the junction unmatched. The CDR3 runs to 16 residues.

The chain is built from TRBV24-1 and TRBJ1-2, with unresolved D. V lost 4 bases, J lost 4 bases, and 12 bases lay in between. Per germline, CDR1 KGHDR and CDR2 SFDVKD. The CDR3 is 14 amino acids. Written as DNA, the CDR3 is TGTGCCACCAGTGACGGGGAGGCGAGCTATGGCTACACCTTC. Its translation: CATSDGEASYGYTF.

This chain links TRBV2 with TRBJ1-6; D uncertain. This CDR3 has 16 amino acids. Germline V CDR1 and CDR2: SNHLY, FYNNEI. V lost 5 bases and J 4 bases, leaving 15 bases between the germline ends. Here the CDR3 reads CASSFYSDDYNSPLHF. DNA of the CDR3: TGTGCCAGCAGTTTTTATTCGGACGATTATAATTCACCCCTCCACTTT.

J is TRBJ1-3 and V is TRBV10-3; D is undetermined. V was cut by 0 bases and J by 4 bases, with 10 bases left in between. CDR1 is ENHRY, CDR2 SYGVKD, per germline. The CDR3 spans 15 residues. CDR3 coding DNA: TGTGCCATCAGTGAGTCGGCAGCGACAGGAAACACCATATATTTT. This codes for CAISESAATGNTIYF.

This clonotype came up a few times. A junction boundary mismatches the germline segment, possibly from a read error. The rearrangement links TRBV6-1 to TRBJ1-2; 9 bases agree with TRBD1. Germline CDR1 MNHNS, CDR2 SASEGT. The CDR3 totals 16 residues. CDR3 sequence: CVSSEPGQGLNYGYTF. CDR3 bases: TGTGTCAGCAGTGAACCGGGACAGGGACTGAACTATGGCTACACCTTC.

In its sample, this clonotype was seen a few times. V usage is TRBV15 and J usage is TRBJ1-1, with D unresolved. CDR3 size: 15 residues. V gave up 0 bases and J gave up 1 base, with 9 bases separating them. Germline values: CDR1 LNHNV, CDR2 YYDKDF (reference sequence). The CDR3 protein is CATSRDKGQNTEAFF. The CDR3 DNA reads as TGTGCCACCAGCAGAGATAAAGGGCAGAACACTGAAGCTTTCTTT.